The entry that follows covers one TCR beta chain sequence. This clone has only a few counts. Its antigen remains unidentified. No base-level quality is on record; no much larger clone is a single base apart. CDR1 and CDR2 (SGHVS, FNYEAQ) derive from the germline V gene. Between the V and J ends, shortened by 1 base and 3 bases respectively, the junction contains 9 bases. From its cysteine to its phenylalanine, the CDR3 spans 14 amino acids. Only the CDR3 DNA is retained, 42 bases long and in frame from the first base. The sample originates from a study of blood T cell repertoires in COVID-19 (dated by TCRdb to about 2020). Background on the whole study: Samples from collaborators originated in the United States, Italy and Spain and spanned both the acute and convalescent phases of COVID-19. The material from the prospective study consisted of cDNA or gDNA derived from T cells, B-cell-depleted T cells, or PBMCs. Subjects who had been exposed to COVID-19, were actively infected with it, or had recovered from it provided the deeply sampled blood TCRbeta repertoires that made up the dataset. The repertoires were released in a freely available public database meant as a resource for research on the immune response to SARS-CoV-2. The samples were drawn from two sources: the first 160 participants of the ongoing ImmuneRACE study, and fewer than 1,500 subjects contributed by 6 global collaborators. Nearly every sample came with metadata listing a de-identified subject ID, COVID-19 status, age in years and sex. HLA class I and class II types, where available, came from metadata supplied by the sample provider rather than from assay-based typing.

TCRbeta CDR3 regions were amplified from genomic DNA by means of the immunoSEQ Assay, a bias-controlled multiplex PCR. Processing in the source paper ran as follows. Within the assay, amplification of reference gene primers was used to estimate how many nucleated cells each sample contained. To quantify the absolute abundance of each unique TCRbeta CDR3 rearrangement, sequence reads were collapsed and filtered. For each sample, productive Simpson clonality was calculated as the square root of Simpson's diversity index over productive rearrangements. TCRdb holds this immuneACCESS table with in-frame rearrangements only. Some clones are missing; in checked studies, unresolved V genes explain under half, and the rest has no known cause. The D gene and trimming were derived from the DNA, and the V and J assignments and clone size from that table. The sample records over 85,000 clones, 75% to 90% of which are singletons. The top ten clones comprise under 8% of the sample.

Overall study outcomes, separate from this receptor: Clinical and demographic metadata were provided uncurated, with the amount varying by source and participant.

The collaborating institutions used their own protocols to collect whole blood in K2EDTA tubes. For TCRbeta analysis, collaborators shipped samples as frozen whole blood, isolated PBMCs, or DNA extracted from either of those sample types. This TCR derives from a man aged 55 to 69 with acute or convalescent COVID-19. This chain is built from TRBV7-6 and TRBJ1-1; the D gene cannot be named for sure. The sample taken for sequencing was peripheral blood. The DNA sequence is given as TGTGCCAGCAGCTTAGTGACCGGGGACACTGAAGCTTTCTTT. Its product reads: CASSLVTGDTEAFF.